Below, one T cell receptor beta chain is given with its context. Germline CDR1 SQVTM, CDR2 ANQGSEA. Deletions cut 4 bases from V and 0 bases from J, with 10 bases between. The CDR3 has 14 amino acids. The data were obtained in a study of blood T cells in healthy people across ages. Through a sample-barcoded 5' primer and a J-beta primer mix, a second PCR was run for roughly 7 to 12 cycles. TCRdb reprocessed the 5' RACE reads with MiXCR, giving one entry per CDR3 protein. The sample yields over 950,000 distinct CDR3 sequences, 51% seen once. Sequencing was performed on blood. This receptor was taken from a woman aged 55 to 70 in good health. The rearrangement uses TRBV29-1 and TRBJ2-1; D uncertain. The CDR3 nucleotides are TGCAGCGTTGTGGACCACAGCTCCTACAATGAGCAGTTCTTC. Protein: CSVVDHSSYNEQFF.